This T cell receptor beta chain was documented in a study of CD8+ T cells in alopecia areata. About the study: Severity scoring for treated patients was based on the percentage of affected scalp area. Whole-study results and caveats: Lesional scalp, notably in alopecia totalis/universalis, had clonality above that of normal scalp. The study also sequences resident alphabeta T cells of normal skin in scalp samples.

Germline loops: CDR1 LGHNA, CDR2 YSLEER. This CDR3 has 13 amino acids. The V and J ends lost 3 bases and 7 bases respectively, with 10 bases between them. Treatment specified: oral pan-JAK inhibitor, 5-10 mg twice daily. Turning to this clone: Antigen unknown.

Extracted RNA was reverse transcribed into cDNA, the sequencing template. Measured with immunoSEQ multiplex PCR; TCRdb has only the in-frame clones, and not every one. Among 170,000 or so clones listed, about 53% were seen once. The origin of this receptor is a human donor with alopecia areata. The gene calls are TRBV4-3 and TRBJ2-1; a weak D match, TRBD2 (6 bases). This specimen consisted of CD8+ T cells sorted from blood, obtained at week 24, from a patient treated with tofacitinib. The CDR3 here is CASSHTLANEQFF. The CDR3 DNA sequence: TGCGCCAGCAGCCATACACTAGCTAATGAGCAGTTCTTC.